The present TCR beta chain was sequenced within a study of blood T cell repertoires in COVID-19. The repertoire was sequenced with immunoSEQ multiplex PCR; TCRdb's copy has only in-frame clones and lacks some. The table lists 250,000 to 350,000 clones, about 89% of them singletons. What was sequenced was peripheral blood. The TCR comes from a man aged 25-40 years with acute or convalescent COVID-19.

The CDR3 nucleotides are TGTGCCAGCAGCTTGGGGACTAGCGACACAGATACGCAGTATTTT. The encoded protein is CASSLGTSDTDTQYF. The chain links TRBV7-8 to TRBJ2-3, with TRBD2 matching over 10 bases. The V segment lost 3 bases and the J segment 2 bases; nucleotides outside the gene matches: 2. This CDR3 is 15 amino acids long. From germline, CDR1 is SGHVS and CDR2 FQNEAQ. Filled out from reference TRBV7-8 and TRBJ2-3, the complete variable domain reads GAGVSQSPRYKVAKRGQDVALRCDPISGHVSLFWYQQALGQGPEFLTYFQNEAQLDKSGLPSDRFFAERPEGSVSTLKIQRTQQEDSAVYLCASSLGTSDTDTQYFGPGTRLTVL.